What follows are 27 T cell receptor beta chains derived from one specimen sequenced in a study of control samples from healthy donors and cancer patients. TCRdb keeps only in-frame clones here, not all; method: immunoSEQ multiplex PCR. The sample carries approximately 79,000 clones, roughly 90% recorded once. The material sequenced was blood. Every receptor here comes from a man between 50 and 59 years old in good health.

This clone was observed a handful of times. The rearrangement uses TRBV13 and TRBJ1-1; 7 bases are shared with TRBD1. This CDR3 has 14 residues. J gave up 0 bases and V 5 bases, and 3 bases lay outside the gene matches. Germline-derived CDR1 and CDR2 are PRHDT and FYEKMQ (reference sequence). The CDR3 sequence: CASSKDRVNTEAFF. For the CDR3, the DNA is TGTGCCAGCAGCAAAGACAGGGTGAACACTGAAGCTTTCTTT.

The chain recombines TRBV5-1 with TRBJ1-1; unclear D gene. Germline V gives CDR1 SGHRS, CDR2 YFSETQ. This CDR3 contains 15 residues. V dropped 0 bases and J dropped 0 bases, with 9 bases sitting between them. CDR3: CASSLDLGMNTEAFF. The CDR3 coding sequence is TGCGCCAGCAGCTTGGATCTCGGTATGAACACTGAAGCTTTCTTT.

This clone showed up just once. This chain connects TRBV5-1 to TRBJ2-3, with TRBD1 as a possible D gene (6 bases). CDR3 size: 16 residues. Trimming left V 0 bases short and J 2 bases short, with 13 bases between. Per germline, CDR1 SGHRS and CDR2 YFSETQ. The CDR3 is CASSLVVGATTDTQYF. CDR3 bases: TGCGCCAGCAGCTTGGTGGTGGGGGCTACCACAGATACGCAGTATTTT.

The rearrangement links TRBV6-5 to TRBJ1-2, with 11 bases fitting TRBD1. The CDR3 is made up of 15 amino acids. Germline V CDR1 and CDR2: MNHEY, SVGAGI. Unmatched junction bases numbered 7, after V lost 6 bases and J lost 4 bases. This CDR3 is CASSEDGTGGYGYTF. The CDR3 DNA reads as TGTGCCAGCAGCGAGGACGGGACAGGGGGCTATGGCTACACCTTC.

The genes are TRBV7-8 and TRBJ1-1; TRBD1 matches 8 bases. CDR3 size: 14 residues. With 4 bases clipped from V and 4 bases from J, the junction kept 5 bases outside the gene matches. The germline V gene has CDR1 SGHVS and CDR2 FQNEAQ. In DNA form, the CDR3 reads TGTGCCAGCAGCTCTCCACAGGGGGGCACTGAAGCTTTCTTT. Amino acid sequence: CASSSPQGGTEAFF.

This rearrangement joins TRBV30 to TRBJ2-1; 10 nucleotides line up with TRBD2. Germline loops: CDR1 GTSNPN, CDR2 SVGIG (reference sequence). After removal of 7 bases from V and 5 bases from J, the junction contained 11 bases not matched to a gene. The CDR3 runs 15 residues. Written as DNA, the CDR3 is TGTGCCTTCCTAGCGGGGGCCTCCGTAAACAATGAGCAGTTCTTC. Its protein is CAFLAGASVNNEQFF.

The chain recombines TRBV11-2 with TRBJ2-6; 8 bases agree with TRBD2. This CDR3 has 15 amino acids. Germline CDR1 reads SGHAT; CDR2 reads FQNNGV. J was trimmed by 2 bases and V by 5 bases; bases with no gene match: 2. The CDR3 is CASSQAGAGANVLTF. In nucleotides, the CDR3 is TGTGCCAGCAGCCAAGCGGGGGCTGGGGCCAACGTCCTGACTTTC.

The rearrangement uses TRBV19 and TRBJ1-2; TRBD1 is a possible D gene (5 bases). Trimming pared 3 bases from V and 4 bases from J, leaving 9 bases between. The CDR3 consists of 13 residues. CDR1 LNHDA and CDR2 SQIVND come from the germline V gene (reference sequence). Here the CDR3 DNA reads TGTGCCAGTAGTATTGAGGGGTTCTATGGCTACACCTTC. Translating gives CASSIEGFYGYTF.

As to this clone: This CDR3 is also generated by other DNA sequences in the sample. The chain carries TRBV3-1 (or the pseudogene TRBV3-2) and TRBJ1-2, with D possibly TRBD1 on 6 matching bases. Trimming pared 1 base from V and 8 bases from J, leaving 8 bases between. Germline loops: CDR1 LGHDT, CDR2 YNNKEL (reference sequence). The CDR3 is made up of 12 amino acids. Written as DNA, the CDR3 is TGTGCCAGCAGCCAAGGGGACAACGGCTACACCTTC. Amino acid sequence: CASSQGDNGYTF.

The genes are TRBV7-2 and TRBJ1-2; possibly TRBD1 for D (5 bases). The CDR3 contains 14 residues. The V and J ends lost 6 bases and 5 bases respectively, with 16 bases between them. Germline assignment: CDR1 SGHTA and CDR2 FQGNSA. The CDR3 DNA reads as TGTGCCAGCAGGGATGCCGGGGCCAGGTATGGCTACACCTTC. Its protein product is CASRDAGARYGYTF.

This rearrangement joins TRBV11-3 to TRBJ2-7; 8 bases line up with TRBD2. This CDR3 region has 16 residues. V shed 0 bases, J shed 0 bases, and the junction held 4 bases outside the gene matches. Germline CDR1 SGHNT, CDR2 YENEEA. The CDR3 DNA sequence: TGTGCCAGCAGCTTAGATGGGACTAGGGGCTCCTACGAGCAGTACTTC. It yields the protein CASSLDGTRGSYEQYF.

The chain carries TRBV7-8 and TRBJ2-7; tentative D call: TRBD2 (6 bases). The germline V and J ends were trimmed by 5 bases and 0 bases, with 14 bases remaining between them. The CDR3 is 15 residues long. CDR1 is SGHVS and CDR2 is FQNEAQ in the germline V gene. In DNA, the CDR3 is TGTGCCAGCAGCCAAGCGGGCCGACTCTCCTACGAGCAGTACTTC. Amino acids: CASSQAGRLSYEQYF.

The rearrangement uses TRBV10-1 and TRBJ2-7, with 10 nucleotides matching TRBD1. The CDR3 runs to 15 residues. Germline trimming cut 5 bases from V and 6 bases from J; bases unmatched to any gene: 10. Germline CDR1 reads WNHNN; CDR2 reads SYGVQD (reference sequence). CDR3 DNA sequence: TGCGCCAGCAGTCCCCGGGACAGGGGAATTGGCGAGCAGTACTTC. Translated, it gives CASSPRDRGIGEQYF.

Concerning this clone itself: This sample includes further DNA sequences coding for the same CDR3. The chain has TRBV12-3 or TRBV12-4 and TRBJ1-2; D gene uncertain. V was cut by 1 base and J by 5 bases, with 2 bases left in between. The CDR3 length is 11 residues. The CDR3 region is CASSLGYGYTF. DNA for the CDR3: TGTGCCAGCAGTTTAGGGTATGGCTACACCTTC.

The chain couples TRBV30 to TRBJ1-4; D remains ambiguous. The germline CDR1 and CDR2 sequences are GTSNPN and SVGIG (reference sequence). The CDR3 spans 12 residues. Trimming removed 2 bases from V and 8 bases from J, with 9 bases in between. The CDR3 DNA is TGTGCCTGGAGTCCAAGTTCCGAAAAACTGTTTTTT. This codes for CAWSPSSEKLFF. Variable domain in full (rest from reference TRBV30 and TRBJ1-4): SQTIHQWPATLVQPVGSPLSLECTVEGTSNPNLYWYRQAAGRGLQLLFYSVGIGQISSEVPQNLSASRPQDRQFILSSKKLLLSDSGFYLCAWSPSSEKLFFGSGTQLSVL.

The chain is built from TRBV18 and TRBJ2-7; 13 positions match TRBD2. Per the germline V gene, CDR1 is KGHSH and CDR2 is LQKENI. V gave up 3 bases and J gave up 2 bases; unmatched junction bases: 7. The CDR3 loop spans 17 amino acids. CDR3 protein: CASSPILTSGGAYEQYF. The CDR3 coding sequence is TGTGCCAGCTCACCTATCTTAACTAGCGGGGGGGCCTACGAGCAGTACTTC.

This rearrangement joins TRBV7-6 to TRBJ2-2; no firm D call. This CDR3 spans 12 amino acids. CDR1 is SGHVS, CDR2 FNYEAQ, per germline. Trimming shortened V by 3 bases and J by 4 bases, and 3 bases separated the two germline ends. CDR3: CASSFGTGELFF. The CDR3 DNA reads as TGTGCCAGCAGCTTTGGCACCGGGGAGCTGTTTTTT.

This clone has just one count. The V call is TRBV19, the J call TRBJ2-1; D call uncertain. V lost 0 bases to trimming and J lost 8 bases, with 8 bases between them. CDR3 length equals 13 residues. CDR1 is LNHDA and CDR2 is SQIVND in the germline V gene (reference sequence). The CDR3 is CASSIETFHEQFF. Written as DNA, the CDR3 is TGTGCCAGTAGTATAGAGACCTTCCATGAGCAGTTCTTC. The full variable domain, its missing parts supplied by reference TRBV19 and TRBJ2-1, is DGGITQSPKYLFRKEGQNVTLSCEQNLNHDAMYWYRQDPGQGLRLIYYSQIVNDFQKGDIAEGYSVSREKKESFPLTVTSAQKNPTAFYLCASSIETFHEQFFGPGTRLTVL.

There are a few counts of this clone. This sequence joins TRBV6-6 and TRBJ1-3, with unresolved D. CDR1 MNHNY and CDR2 SVGAGI come from the germline V gene (reference sequence). The CDR3 sequence is 14 residues long. V was pared by 5 bases and J by 0 bases, with 8 bases between. The CDR3 spells CASSTSSSGNTIYF. DNA for the CDR3: TGTGCCAGCAGTACTAGTTCCTCTGGAAACACCATATATTTT.

V gene TRBV7-9 combines with J gene TRBJ1-2; 9 bases are shared with TRBD1. Germline CDR1 and CDR2: SEHNR and FQNEAQ (reference sequence). V gave up 4 bases and J gave up 3 bases; unmatched junction bases: 6. CDR3 length equals 15 residues. As DNA, the CDR3 is TGTGCCAGCAGCTCCCCCCGGGACAGGGACTATGGCTACACCTTC. Amino acids: CASSSPRDRDYGYTF.

The chain uses TRBV6-6 and TRBJ2-7; possible D gene TRBD1, 5 bases. V was shortened by 2 bases and J by 3 bases, with 11 bases between the two germline ends. Per germline, CDR1 MNHNY and CDR2 SVGAGI (reference sequence). The CDR3 is 14 residues long. CDR3 sequence (DNA): TGTGCCAGCAGTTACGGGCCAGGGATCTACGAGCAGTACTTC. Amino acids: CASSYGPGIYEQYF.

The chain employs TRBV9 and TRBJ2-7; D uncertain. Germline V gene data show CDR1 as SGDLS and CDR2 as YYNGEE. The CDR3 spans 13 residues. The V end lost 0 bases, the J end lost 4 bases, and 8 bases lay between the germline ends. CDR3 loop: CASSVGAEYEQYF. In DNA, the CDR3 is TGTGCCAGCAGCGTAGGAGCCGAATACGAGCAGTACTTC.

V and J are TRBV6-1 and TRBJ2-3; perhaps TRBD1 as D (7 bases). The CDR3 is made up of 16 amino acids. V gave up 3 bases and J gave up 2 bases, with 15 bases separating them. The germline CDR1 and CDR2 sequences are MNHNS and SASEGT. CDR3 sequence (DNA): TGTGCCAGCAGTGACGGCGGGACAGTAAACACAGATACGCAGTATTTT. This gives the protein CASSDGGTVNTDTQYF.

The rearrangement joins TRBV5-4 to TRBJ1-2; TRBD1 matches 12 bases. This CDR3 has 15 amino acids. Germline CDR1 is SGHNT and CDR2 is YYREEE (reference sequence). Trimming removed 4 bases from V and 11 bases from J; junction bases left unmatched: 12. The CDR3 DNA reads as TGTGCCAGCAGCCGCCTACAGGGACAGGGGGCGGGATACACCTTC. Its translation: CASSRLQGQGAGYTF.

The chain employs TRBV10-1 and TRBJ2-6; a weak D match, TRBD2 (7 bases). CDR1 is WNHNN, CDR2 SYGVQD, per germline (reference sequence). The V and J ends lost 5 bases and 0 bases respectively, with 17 bases between them. This CDR3 comprises 18 residues. The CDR3 reads CASSTGRGGYSGANVLTF. For the CDR3, the DNA is TGCGCCAGCAGTACCGGAAGGGGGGGATACTCTGGGGCCAACGTCCTGACTTTC.

J is TRBJ2-1 and V is TRBV11-1; D is ambiguous. V was trimmed by 8 bases and J by 7 bases, leaving 15 bases between them. Germline V CDR1 and CDR2: SGHAT, FQDESV (reference sequence). The CDR3 sequence is 13 residues long. This CDR3 is CASGKDIYNEQFF. CDR3 bases: TGTGCCAGCGGGAAAGACATTTATAATGAGCAGTTCTTC.

The chain has TRBV3-1 (or the pseudogene TRBV3-2) and TRBJ2-5; D remains unclear. Trimming took off 1 base at V and 1 base at J, with 1 base between the two ends. This CDR3 spans 12 amino acids. Germline loops: CDR1 LGHDT, CDR2 YNNKEL (reference sequence). In DNA, the CDR3 is TGTGCCAGCAGCCAAGCCCAAGAGACCCAGTACTTC. Translation: CASSQAQETQYF.